The rows below give T cell receptor beta chains drawn from one sample of a study of T cell repertoires in cytomegalovirus infection. No antigen has been assigned to these receptors. TCRdb reprocessed the reads with MiXCR, giving one entry per CDR3 protein. The sample has some 43,000 distinct CDR3 sequences; 20% to 25% are singletons. Sequencing was performed on CD8+ T cells from cultured PBMCs, taken from culture after CMV antigen stimulation. The receptors come from a human donor in good health (CMV status not recorded). Some clones in this sample may be carry-over from other donors' samples. Both conserved end residues are part of each CDR3. Each record gives: V gene, J gene, CDR3 protein.

TRBV11-2	TRBJ2-3	CASSLLGLAGGRPDTQYF
TRBV11-1	TRBJ2-1	CASSSGYNEQFF
TRBV12-3/TRBV12-4	TRBJ2-2	CASLGTSGGPERFGELFF
TRBV18	TRBJ2-5	CASSPPDRAILETQYF
TRBV19	TRBJ2-1	CASSLSGRGSYNEQFF
TRBV19	TRBJ1-2	CASSTGQTTYGYTF
TRBV6-5	TRBJ2-7	CASSYGGTSSYEQYF
TRBV7-8	TRBJ1-2	CASSLGGGSNYGYTF
TRBV12-3/TRBV12-4	TRBJ1-1	CASSPLTVLLNTEAFF
TRBV4-3	TRBJ2-7	CASSQEGLSSEQYF